A selection of T cell receptor beta chains follows, all from one sample in a study of shared clonotypes between healthy human individuals. Assay used: immunoSEQ multiplex PCR; TCRdb lists only in-frame clones, some missing. Seen here are 1,500,000 or so clones, roughly 97% observed once, and the top ten hold approximately 1%. The specimen sequenced was naive CD4+ T cells sorted from blood. The receptors were gathered from a man aged 30 to 39 in good health. Both conserved end residues are part of each CDR3. Each record gives: V gene, CDR3 protein.

>TRBV27
CASSFGGIEQYF
>TRBV18
CASSPLRSNTEAFF
>TRBV9
CASSVGSSGRNEQFF
>TRBV6-1
CASSERLAGGTDTQYF
>TRBV9
CASSVDLAGVLNEQYF
>TRBV5-1
CASSAGQVLNTGELFF
>TRBV19
CASSISGTSGLALYNEQFF
>TRBV27
CASSQGFGYTF
>TRBV18
CASSPSVEQFF
>TRBV19
CASSAQVRPQHF
>TRBV18
CASSPPRGVETQYF
>TRBV10-2
CASSEVYSNQPQHF
>TRBV25-1
CASSGPQGVSYEQYF
>TRBV5-1
CASSFGGVQETQYF
>TRBV27
CASSRDRYTDTQYF
>TRBV27
CASSIPMTGGCENQPQHF
>TRBV2
CSTQRTYEQYF
>TRBV18
CASSQTVNTEAFF
>TRBV10-3
CAISEGDHYEQYF
>TRBV28
CASSPFPASLKDQETQYF
>TRBV10-2
CASSDGELFF
>TRBV5-1
CASSEGLAGDYPEQYF
>TRBV7-9
CASTVTGQETQYF
>TRBV7-8
CASLSLAGGIGYNEQFF
>TRBV4-3
CASSHYRDSTYEQYF
>TRBV19
CASSLLAGLRYEQYF
>TRBV6-6
CASSYSIGATQYF
>TRBV6-1
CASRGGQASTDTQYF
>TRBV5-1
CASSSPGTGNYGYTF
>TRBV5-1
CASSLNRGRNTDTQYF
>TRBV18
CASSPRDRDNEQYF
>TRBV5-6
CASSLAHRRTNEKLFF
>TRBV7-3
CASSSGTSGSYEQYF
>TRBV5-4
CASSLGGRGSINEQYF
>TRBV5-8
CASRHTSGGETQYF
>TRBV10-3
CAISVSGPGDQPQHF
>TRBV6-5
CASHTYTYEQYF
>TRBV7-9
CASSYFTDTQYF
>TRBV5-1
CASSWAGTSVNGFYNEQFF
>TRBV15
CATSRDRVNYGYTF